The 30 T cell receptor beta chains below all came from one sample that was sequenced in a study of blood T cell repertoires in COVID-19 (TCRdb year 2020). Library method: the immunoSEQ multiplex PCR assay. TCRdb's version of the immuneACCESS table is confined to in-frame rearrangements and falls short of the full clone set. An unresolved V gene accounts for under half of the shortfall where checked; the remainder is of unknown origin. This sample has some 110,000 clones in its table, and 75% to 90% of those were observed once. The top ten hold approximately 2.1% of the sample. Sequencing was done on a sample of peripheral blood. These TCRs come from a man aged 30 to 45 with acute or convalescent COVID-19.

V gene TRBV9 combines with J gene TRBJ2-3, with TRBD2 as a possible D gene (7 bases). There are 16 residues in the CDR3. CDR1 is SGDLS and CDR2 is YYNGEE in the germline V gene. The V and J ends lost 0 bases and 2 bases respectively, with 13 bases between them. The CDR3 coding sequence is TGTGCCAGCAGCGTAGGAGGGGGGGACCCCACAGATACGCAGTATTTT. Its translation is CASSVGGGDPTDTQYF.

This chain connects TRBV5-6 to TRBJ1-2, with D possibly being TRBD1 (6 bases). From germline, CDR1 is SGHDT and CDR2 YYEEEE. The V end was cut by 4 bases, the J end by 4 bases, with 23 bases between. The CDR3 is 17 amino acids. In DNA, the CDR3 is TGTGCCAGCAGCCAAAGAATAACGCGGGGGCGCAGCTATGGCTACACCTTC. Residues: CASSQRITRGRSYGYTF.

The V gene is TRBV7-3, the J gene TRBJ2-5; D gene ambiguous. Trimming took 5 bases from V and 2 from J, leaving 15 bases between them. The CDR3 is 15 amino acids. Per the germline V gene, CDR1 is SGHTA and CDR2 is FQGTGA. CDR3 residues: CASSPYGGKQETQYF. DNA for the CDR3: TGTGCCAGCAGCCCCTACGGTGGTAAACAAGAGACCCAGTACTTC.

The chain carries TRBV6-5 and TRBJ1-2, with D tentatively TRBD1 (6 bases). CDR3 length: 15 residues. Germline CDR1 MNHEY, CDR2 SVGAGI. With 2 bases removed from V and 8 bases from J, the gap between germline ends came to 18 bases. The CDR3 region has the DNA TGTGCCAGCAGTTACGGGGGTTCGGGGGGCAGGGGCTACACCTTC. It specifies CASSYGGSGGRGYTF.

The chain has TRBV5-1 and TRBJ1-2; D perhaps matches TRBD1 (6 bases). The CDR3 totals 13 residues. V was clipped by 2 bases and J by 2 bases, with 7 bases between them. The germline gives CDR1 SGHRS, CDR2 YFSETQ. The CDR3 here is CASSLGQNYGYTF. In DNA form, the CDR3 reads TGCGCCAGCAGCTTAGGACAGAACTATGGCTACACCTTC.

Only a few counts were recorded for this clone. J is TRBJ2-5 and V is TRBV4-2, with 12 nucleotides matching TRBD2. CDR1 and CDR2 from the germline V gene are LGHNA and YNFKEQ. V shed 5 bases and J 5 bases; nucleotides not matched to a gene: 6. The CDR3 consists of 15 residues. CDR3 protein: CASSSRLAGDETQYF. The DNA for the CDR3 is TGTGCCAGCAGCTCCCGACTAGCGGGGGATGAGACCCAGTACTTC.

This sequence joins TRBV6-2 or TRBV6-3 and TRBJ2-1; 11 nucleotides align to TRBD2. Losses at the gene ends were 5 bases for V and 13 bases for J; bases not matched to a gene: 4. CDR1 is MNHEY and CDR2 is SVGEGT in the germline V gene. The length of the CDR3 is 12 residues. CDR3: CASSEGLAAQFF. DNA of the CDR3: TGTGCCAGCAGTGAGGGACTAGCGGCACAGTTCTTC.

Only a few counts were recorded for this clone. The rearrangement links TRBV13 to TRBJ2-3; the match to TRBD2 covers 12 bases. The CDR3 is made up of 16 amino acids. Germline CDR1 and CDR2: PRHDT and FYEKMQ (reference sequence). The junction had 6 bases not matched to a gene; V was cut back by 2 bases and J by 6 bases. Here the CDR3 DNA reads TGTGCCAGCAGCTTACTAGCGGGGGGGCCGATGGATACGCAGTATTTT. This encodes CASSLLAGGPMDTQYF.

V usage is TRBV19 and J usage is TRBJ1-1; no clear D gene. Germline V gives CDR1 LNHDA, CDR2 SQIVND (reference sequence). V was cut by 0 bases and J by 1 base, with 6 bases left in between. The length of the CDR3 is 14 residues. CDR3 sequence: CASSIDGENTEAFF. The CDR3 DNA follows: TGTGCCAGTAGTATAGACGGGGAGAACACTGAAGCTTTCTTT.

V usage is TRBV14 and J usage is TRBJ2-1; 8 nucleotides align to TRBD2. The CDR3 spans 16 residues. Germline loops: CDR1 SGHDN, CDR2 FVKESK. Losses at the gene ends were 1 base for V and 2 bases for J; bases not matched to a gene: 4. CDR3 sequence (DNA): TGTGCCAGCAGCCAAGCTACCGGGAGGGCCTACAATGAGCAGTTCTTC. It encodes CASSQATGRAYNEQFF.

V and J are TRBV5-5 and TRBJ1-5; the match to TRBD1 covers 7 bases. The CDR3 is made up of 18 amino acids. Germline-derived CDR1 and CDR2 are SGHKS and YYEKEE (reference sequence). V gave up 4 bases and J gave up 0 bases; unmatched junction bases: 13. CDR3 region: CASSPTGALVFSNQPQHF. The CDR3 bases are TGTGCCAGCAGCCCCACAGGGGCGCTGGTCTTTAGCAATCAGCCCCAGCATTTT.

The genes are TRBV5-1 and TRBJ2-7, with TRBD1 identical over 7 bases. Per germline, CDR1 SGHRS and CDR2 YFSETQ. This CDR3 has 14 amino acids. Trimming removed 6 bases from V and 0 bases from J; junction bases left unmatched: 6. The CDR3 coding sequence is TGCGCCAGCACCCGGGACAGTAACTCCTACGAGCAGTACGTC. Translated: CASTRDSNSYEQYV.

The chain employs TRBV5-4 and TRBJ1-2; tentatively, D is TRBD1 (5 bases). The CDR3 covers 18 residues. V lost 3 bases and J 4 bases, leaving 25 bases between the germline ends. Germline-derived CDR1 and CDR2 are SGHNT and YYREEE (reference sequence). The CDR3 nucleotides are TGTGCCAGCAGCTCCGACTTAACCGGACATCGGCTAAGCTATGGCTACACCTTC. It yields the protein CASSSDLTGHRLSYGYTF.

Here the CDR3 reads CASSFNRRDDEQFF. The DNA of the CDR3 is TGTGCCAGCAGCTTTAACAGGAGGGACGATGAGCAGTTCTTC. This chain joins TRBV7-9 and TRBJ2-1; the D gene is possibly TRBD2 (6 bases). The CDR3 runs 14 residues. V was cut by 3 bases and J by 8 bases, with 14 bases left in between. Germline V gene lookup returns CDR1 SEHNR and CDR2 FQNEAQ (reference sequence).

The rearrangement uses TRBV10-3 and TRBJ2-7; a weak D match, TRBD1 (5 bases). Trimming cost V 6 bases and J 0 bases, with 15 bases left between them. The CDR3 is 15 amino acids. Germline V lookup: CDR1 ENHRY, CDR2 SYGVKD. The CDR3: CAISSSKTVSYEQYF. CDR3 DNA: TGTGCCATCAGCTCTTCCAAGACAGTCTCCTACGAGCAGTACTTC.

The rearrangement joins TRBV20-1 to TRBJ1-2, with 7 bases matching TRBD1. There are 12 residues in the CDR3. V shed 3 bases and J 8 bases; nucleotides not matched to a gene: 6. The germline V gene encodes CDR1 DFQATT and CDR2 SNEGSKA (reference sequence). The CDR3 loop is CSASKGAGGYTF. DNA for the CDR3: TGCAGTGCTAGTAAGGGGGCGGGCGGCTACACCTTC.

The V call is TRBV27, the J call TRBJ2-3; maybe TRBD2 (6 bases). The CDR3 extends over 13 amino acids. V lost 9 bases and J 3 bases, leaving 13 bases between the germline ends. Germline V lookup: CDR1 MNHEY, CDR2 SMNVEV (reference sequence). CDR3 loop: CASSLADTDTQYF. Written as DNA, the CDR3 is TGTGCCAGTTCACTAGCCGATACAGATACGCAGTATTTT.

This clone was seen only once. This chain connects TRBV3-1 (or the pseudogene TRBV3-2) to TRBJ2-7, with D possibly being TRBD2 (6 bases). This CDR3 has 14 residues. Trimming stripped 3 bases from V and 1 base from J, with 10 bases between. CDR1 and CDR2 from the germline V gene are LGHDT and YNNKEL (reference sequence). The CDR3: CASSQAGRSYEQYF. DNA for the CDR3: TGTGCCAGCAGCCAGGCGGGGCGATCCTACGAGCAGTACTTC.

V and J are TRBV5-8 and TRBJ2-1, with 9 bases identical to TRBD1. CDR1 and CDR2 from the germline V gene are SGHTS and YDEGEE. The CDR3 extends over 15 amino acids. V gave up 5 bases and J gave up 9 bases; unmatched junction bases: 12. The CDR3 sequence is CASRYRDREFSEQFF. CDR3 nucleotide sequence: TGTGCCAGCAGATACCGGGACAGGGAATTTAGTGAGCAGTTCTTC.

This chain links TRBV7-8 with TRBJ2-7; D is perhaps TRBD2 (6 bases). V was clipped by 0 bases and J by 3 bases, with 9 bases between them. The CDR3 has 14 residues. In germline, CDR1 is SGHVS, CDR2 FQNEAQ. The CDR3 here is CASSLAGLSYEQYF. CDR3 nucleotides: TGTGCCAGCAGCTTAGCGGGACTGAGCTACGAGCAGTACTTC.

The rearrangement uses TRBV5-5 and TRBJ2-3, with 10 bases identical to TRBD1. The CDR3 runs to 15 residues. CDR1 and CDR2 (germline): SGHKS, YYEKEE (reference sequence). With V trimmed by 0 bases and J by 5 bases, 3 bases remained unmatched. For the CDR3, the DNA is TGTGCCAGCAGCTTGGGACAGGGGGCGGGAGATACGCAGTATTTT. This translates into CASSLGQGAGDTQYF. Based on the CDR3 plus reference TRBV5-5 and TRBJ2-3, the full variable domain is DAGVTQSPTHLIKTRGQQVTLRCSPISGHKSVSWYQQVLGQGPQFIFQYYEKEERGRGNFPDRFSARQFPNYSSELNVNALLLGDSALYLCASSLGQGAGDTQYFGPGTRLTVL.

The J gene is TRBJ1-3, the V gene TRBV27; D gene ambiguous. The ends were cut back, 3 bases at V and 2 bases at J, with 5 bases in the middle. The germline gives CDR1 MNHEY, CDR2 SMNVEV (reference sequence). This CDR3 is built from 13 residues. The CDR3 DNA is TGTGCCAGCAGTTTCGTAGCTGGAAACACCATATATTTT. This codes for CASSFVAGNTIYF.

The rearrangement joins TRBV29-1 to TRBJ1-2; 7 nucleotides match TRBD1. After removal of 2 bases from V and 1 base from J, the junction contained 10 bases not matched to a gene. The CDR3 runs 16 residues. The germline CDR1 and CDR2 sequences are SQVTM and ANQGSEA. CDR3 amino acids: CSVEIAGTEFNYGYTF. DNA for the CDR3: TGCAGCGTTGAAATAGCCGGGACAGAGTTTAACTATGGCTACACCTTC.

The CDR3 nucleotides are TGTGCCAGCTCACCGACTAGCGGAGCAGGCGATGAGCAGTTCTTC. Amino acid sequence: CASSPTSGAGDEQFF. The V call is TRBV18, the J call TRBJ2-1, with TRBD2 matching 9 bases. CDR1 and CDR2 from the germline V gene are KGHSH and LQKENI. J lost 8 bases, V lost 3 bases, and 8 bases had no gene match. This CDR3 comprises 15 residues. The full variable domain, in which reference TRBV18 and TRBJ2-1 provide the parts outside the CDR3, is NAGVMQNPRHLVRRRGQEARLRCSPMKGHSHVYWYRQLPEEGLKFMVYLQKENIIDESGMPKERFSAEFPKEGPSILRIQQVVRGDSAAYFCASSPTSGAGDEQFFGPGTRLTVL.

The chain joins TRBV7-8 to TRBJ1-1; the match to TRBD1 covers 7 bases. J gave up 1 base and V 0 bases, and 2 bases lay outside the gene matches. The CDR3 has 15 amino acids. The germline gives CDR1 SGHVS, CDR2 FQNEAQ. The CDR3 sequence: CASSLAQGGNTEAFF. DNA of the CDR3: TGTGCCAGCAGCTTAGCCCAGGGGGGGAACACTGAAGCTTTCTTT.

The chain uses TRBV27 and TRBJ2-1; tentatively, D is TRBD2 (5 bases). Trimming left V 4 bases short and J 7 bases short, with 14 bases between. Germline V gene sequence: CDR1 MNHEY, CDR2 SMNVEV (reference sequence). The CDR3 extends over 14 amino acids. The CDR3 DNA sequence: TGTGCCAGCAGTTCGTTTTCGGGAAGTAATGAGCAGTTCTTC. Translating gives CASSSFSGSNEQFF.

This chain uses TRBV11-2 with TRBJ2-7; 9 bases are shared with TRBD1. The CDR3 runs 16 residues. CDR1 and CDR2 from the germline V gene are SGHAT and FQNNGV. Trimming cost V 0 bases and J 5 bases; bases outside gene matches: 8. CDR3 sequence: CASSLDGTGLWNEQYF. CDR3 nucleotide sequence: TGTGCCAGCAGCTTAGATGGGACAGGGCTTTGGAACGAGCAGTACTTC.

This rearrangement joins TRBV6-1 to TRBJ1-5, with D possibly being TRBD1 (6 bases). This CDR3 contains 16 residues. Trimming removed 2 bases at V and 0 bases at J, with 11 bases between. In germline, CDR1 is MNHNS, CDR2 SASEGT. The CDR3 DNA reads TGTGCCAGCAGTGAACAGGGACAATATAGCAATCAGCCCCAGCATTTT. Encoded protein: CASSEQGQYSNQPQHF.

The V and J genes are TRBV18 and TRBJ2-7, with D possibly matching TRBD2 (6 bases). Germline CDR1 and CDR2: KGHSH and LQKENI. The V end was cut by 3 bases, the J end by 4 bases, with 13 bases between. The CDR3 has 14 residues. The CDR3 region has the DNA TGTGCCAGCTCACCGGCCGGGAGTGGGTACGAGCAGTACGTC. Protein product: CASSPAGSGYEQYV.

CDR3 region: CASSVSQGTEAFF. The CDR3 DNA sequence: TGTGCCAGCAGCGTTAGCCAGGGGACTGAAGCTTTCTTT. The rearrangement joins TRBV9 to TRBJ1-1; TRBD1 might be the D (6 bases). V lost 2 bases, J lost 5 bases, and 10 bases lay in between. Germline-derived CDR1 and CDR2 are SGDLS and YYNGEE. This CDR3 has 13 amino acids.